The entry below gives a single TCR beta chain sequence along with its context. CDR3 length: 13 residues. J lost 7 bases, V lost 4 bases, and 6 bases had no gene match. Germline V gene sequence: CDR1 SGHDT, CDR2 YYEEEE. The entry originates in a study of blood T cell repertoires in COVID-19. About the study: Samples taken during acute and convalescent COVID-19 were collected in the United States, Italy and Spain.

The assay was immunoSEQ multiplex PCR, and TCRdb's table has in-frame clones only and misses some. The repertoire holds approximately 70,000 clones, around three quarters seen once, with 35% in the top ten. The sequence came from a woman between 65 and 79 years old with acute or convalescent COVID-19. The sequenced sample consisted of peripheral blood. The chain recombines TRBV5-6 with TRBJ2-7, with 9 bases aligning to TRBD1. CDR3 region: CASSRDRVGEQYF. The CDR3 bases are TGTGCCAGCAGCCGGGACAGGGTAGGGGAGCAGTACTTC.